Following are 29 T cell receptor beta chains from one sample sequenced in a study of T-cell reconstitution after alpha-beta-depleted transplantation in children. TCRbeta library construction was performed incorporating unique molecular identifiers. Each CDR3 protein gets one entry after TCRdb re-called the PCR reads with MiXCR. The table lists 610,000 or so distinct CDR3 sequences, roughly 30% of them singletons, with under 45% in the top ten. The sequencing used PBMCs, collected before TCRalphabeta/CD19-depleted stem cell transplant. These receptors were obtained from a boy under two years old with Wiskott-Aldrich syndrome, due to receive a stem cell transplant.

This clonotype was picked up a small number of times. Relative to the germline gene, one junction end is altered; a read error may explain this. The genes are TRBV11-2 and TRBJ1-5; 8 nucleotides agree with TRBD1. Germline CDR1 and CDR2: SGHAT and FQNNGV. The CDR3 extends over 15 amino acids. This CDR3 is CASSLDRGANQPQHF. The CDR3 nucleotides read TGTGCCAGCAGCCTAGACAGGGGTGCAAATCAGCCCCAGCATTTT. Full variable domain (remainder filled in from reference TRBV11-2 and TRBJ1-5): EAGVAQSPRYKIIEKRQSVAFWCNPISGHATLYWYQQILGQGPKLLIQFQNNGVVDDSQLPKDRFSAERLKGVDSTLKIQPAKLEDSAVYLCASSLDRGANQPQHFGDGTRLSIL.

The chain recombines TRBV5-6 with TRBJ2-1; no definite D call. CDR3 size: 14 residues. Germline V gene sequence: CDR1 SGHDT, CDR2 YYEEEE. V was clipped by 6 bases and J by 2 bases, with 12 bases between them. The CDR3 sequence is CASKNTNPYNEQFF. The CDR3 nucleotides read TGTGCCAGCAAAAACACTAACCCCTACAATGAGCAGTTCTTC.

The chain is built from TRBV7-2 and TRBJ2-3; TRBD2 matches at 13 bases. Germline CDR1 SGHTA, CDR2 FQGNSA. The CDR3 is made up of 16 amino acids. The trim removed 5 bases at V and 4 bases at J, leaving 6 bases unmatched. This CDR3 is CASSPGLAGMSDTQYF. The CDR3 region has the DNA TGTGCCAGCAGCCCGGGACTAGCGGGAATGTCAGATACGCAGTATTTT.

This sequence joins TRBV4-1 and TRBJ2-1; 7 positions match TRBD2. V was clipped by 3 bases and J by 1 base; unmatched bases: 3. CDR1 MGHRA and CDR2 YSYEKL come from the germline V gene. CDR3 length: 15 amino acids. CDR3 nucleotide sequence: TGCGCCAGCAGCCATGCTAGCGGTTCCTACAATGAGCAGTTCTTC. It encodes CASSHASGSYNEQFF.

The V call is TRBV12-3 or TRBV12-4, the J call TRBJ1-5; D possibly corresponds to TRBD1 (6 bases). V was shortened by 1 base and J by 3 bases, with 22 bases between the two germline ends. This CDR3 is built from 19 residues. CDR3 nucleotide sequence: TGTGCCAGCAGTTTAGTCCCTAATCCGGCGGGGGCATTCAATCAGCCCCAGCATTTT. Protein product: CASSLVPNPAGAFNQPQHF.

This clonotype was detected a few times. CDR3 amino acids: CASKGGESTDTQYF. In DNA, the CDR3 is TGTGCCAGCAAGGGTGGGGAAAGCACAGATACGCAGTATTTT. This chain joins TRBV21-1 and TRBJ2-3. TRBV21-1 is recorded as a pseudogene. This CDR3 has 14 residues.

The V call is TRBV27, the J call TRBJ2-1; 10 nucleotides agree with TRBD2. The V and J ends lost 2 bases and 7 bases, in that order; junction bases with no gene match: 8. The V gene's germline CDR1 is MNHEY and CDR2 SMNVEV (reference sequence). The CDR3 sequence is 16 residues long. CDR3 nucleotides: TGTGCCAGCAGTTTAGCAAGCGGGAGGGCCTCGAATGAGCAGTTCTTC. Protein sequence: CASSLASGRASNEQFF.

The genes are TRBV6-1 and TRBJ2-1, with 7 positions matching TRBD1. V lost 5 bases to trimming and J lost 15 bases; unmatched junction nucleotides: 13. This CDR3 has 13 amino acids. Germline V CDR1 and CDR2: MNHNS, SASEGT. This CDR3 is CASSQNRQGRSFF. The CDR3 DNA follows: TGTGCCAGCAGTCAGAACCGACAGGGTAGATCGTTCTTC.

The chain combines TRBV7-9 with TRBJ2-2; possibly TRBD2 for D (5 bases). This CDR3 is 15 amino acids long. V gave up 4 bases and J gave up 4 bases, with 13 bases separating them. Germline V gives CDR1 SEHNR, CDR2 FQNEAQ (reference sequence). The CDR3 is CASSSAGDGTGELFF. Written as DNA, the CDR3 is TGTGCCAGCAGCTCCGCCGGGGATGGCACCGGGGAGCTGTTTTTT.

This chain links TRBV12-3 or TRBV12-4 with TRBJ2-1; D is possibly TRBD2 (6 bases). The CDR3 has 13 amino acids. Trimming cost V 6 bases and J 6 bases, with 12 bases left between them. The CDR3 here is CASRTSRSNEQFF. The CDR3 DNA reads TGTGCCAGCAGGACTAGTCGTAGCAATGAGCAGTTCTTC.

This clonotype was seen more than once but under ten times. The CDR3 spells CSARPRQGQETQYF. The DNA for the CDR3 is TGCAGTGCTAGACCCCGACAGGGACAAGAGACCCAGTACTTC. The V and J genes are TRBV20-1 and TRBJ2-5; 7 bases fit TRBD1. CDR1 and CDR2 from the germline V gene are DFQATT and SNEGSKA (reference sequence). The V segment lost 2 bases and the J segment 2 bases; nucleotides outside the gene matches: 5. The CDR3 loop spans 14 amino acids.

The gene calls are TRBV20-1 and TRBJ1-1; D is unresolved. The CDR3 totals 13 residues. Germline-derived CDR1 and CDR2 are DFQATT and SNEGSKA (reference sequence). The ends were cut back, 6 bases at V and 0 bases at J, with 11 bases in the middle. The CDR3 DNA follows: TGCAGTGCCCTATGGAGAATGAACACTGAAGCTTTCTTT. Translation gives CSALWRMNTEAFF.

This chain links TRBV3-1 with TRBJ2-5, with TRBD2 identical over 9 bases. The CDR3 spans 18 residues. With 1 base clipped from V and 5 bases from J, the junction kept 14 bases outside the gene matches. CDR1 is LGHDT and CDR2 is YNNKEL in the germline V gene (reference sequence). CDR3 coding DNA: TGTGCCAGCAGCCAAGGAAGACCGTTCCTCCTAGCGGGGGAGACCCAGTACTTC. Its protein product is CASSQGRPFLLAGETQYF.

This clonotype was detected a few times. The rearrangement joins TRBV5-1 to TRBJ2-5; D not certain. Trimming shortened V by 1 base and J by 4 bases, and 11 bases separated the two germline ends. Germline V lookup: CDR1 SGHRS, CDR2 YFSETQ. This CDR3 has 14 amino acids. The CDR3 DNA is TGCGCCAGCAGCTTGATTTCAGCAGGAGAGACCCAGTACTTC. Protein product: CASSLISAGETQYF.

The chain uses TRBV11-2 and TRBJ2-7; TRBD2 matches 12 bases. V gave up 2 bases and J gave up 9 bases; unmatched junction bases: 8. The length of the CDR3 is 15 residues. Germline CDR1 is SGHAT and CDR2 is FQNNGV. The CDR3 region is CASSLSTSGRRWQYF. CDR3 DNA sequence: TGTGCCAGCAGCTTATCGACTAGCGGGAGAAGGTGGCAGTACTTC.

CDR3 loop: CSAPDGIGETQYF. In DNA form, the CDR3 reads TGCAGTGCGCCGGACGGTATTGGGGAGACCCAGTACTTC. The chain carries TRBV20-1 and TRBJ2-5; unclear D gene. Trimming took 6 bases from V and 5 from J, leaving 16 bases between them. CDR1 and CDR2 from the germline V gene are DFQATT and SNEGSKA (reference sequence). The CDR3 loop spans 13 amino acids.

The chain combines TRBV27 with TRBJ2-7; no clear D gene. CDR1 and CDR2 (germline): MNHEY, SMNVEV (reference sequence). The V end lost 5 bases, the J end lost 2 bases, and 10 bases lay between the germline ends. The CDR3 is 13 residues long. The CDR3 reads CASSPTGAYEQYF. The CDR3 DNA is TGTGCCAGCAGTCCGACCGGAGCCTACGAGCAGTACTTC.

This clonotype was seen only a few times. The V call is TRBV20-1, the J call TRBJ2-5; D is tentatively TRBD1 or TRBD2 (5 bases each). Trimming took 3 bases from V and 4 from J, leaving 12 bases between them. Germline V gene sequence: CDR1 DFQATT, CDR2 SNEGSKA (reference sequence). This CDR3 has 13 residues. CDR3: CSARDPGAETQYF. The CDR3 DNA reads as TGCAGTGCTAGGGACCCCGGGGCAGAGACCCAGTACTTC.

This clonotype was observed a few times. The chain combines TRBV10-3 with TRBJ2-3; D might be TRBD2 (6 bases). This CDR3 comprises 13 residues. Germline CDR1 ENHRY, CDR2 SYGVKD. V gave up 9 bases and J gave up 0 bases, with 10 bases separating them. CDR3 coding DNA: TGTGCCATAGCGAGCGGGAGCACAGATACGCAGTATTTT. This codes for CAIASGSTDTQYF.

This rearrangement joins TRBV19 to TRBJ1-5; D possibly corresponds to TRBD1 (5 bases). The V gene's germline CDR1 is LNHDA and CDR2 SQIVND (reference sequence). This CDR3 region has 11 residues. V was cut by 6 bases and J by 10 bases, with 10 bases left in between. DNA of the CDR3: TGTGCCAGTAGCGACAGTACACCCCAGCATTTT. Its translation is CASSDSTPQHF.

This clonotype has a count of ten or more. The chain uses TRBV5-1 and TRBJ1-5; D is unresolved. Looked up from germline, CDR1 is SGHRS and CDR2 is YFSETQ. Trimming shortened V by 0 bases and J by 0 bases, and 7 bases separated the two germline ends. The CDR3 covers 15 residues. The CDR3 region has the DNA TGCGCCAGCAGCTTGGGGGATCATAGCAATCAGCCCCAGCATTTT. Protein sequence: CASSLGDHSNQPQHF.

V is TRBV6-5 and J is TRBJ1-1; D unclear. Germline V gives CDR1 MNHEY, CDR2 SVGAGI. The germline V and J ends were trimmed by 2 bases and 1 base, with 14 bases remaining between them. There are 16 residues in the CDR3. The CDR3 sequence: CASSYGPPGRNTEAFF. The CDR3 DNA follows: TGTGCCAGCAGTTACGGACCGCCCGGACGGAACACTGAAGCTTTCTTT.

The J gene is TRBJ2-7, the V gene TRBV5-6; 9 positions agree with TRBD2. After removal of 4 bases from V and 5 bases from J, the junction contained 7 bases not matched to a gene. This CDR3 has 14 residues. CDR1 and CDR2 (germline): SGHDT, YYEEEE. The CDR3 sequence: CASSGSGSSHEQYF. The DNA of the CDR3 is TGTGCCAGCAGCGGTAGCGGGAGTAGCCACGAGCAGTACTTC.

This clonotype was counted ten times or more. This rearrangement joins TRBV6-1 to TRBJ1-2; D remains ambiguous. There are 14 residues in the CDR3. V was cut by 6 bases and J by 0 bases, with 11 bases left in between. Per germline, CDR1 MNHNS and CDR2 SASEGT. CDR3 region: CASSRRGSNYGYTF. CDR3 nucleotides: TGTGCCAGCAGCCGCCGGGGATCTAACTATGGCTACACCTTC.

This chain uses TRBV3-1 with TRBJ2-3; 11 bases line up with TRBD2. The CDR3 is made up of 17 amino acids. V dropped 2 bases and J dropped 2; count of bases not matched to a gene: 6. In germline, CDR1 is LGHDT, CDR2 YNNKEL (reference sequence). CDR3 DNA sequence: TGTGCCAGCAGCCAATTGGGGACTAGCGGACTCACAGATACGCAGTATTTT. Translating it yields CASSQLGTSGLTDTQYF.

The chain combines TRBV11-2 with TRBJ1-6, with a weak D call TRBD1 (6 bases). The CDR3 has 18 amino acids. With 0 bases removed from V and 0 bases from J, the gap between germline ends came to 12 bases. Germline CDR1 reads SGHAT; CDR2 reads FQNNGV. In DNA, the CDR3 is TGTGCCAGCAGCTTAGAAGTGCAGGGGAGCTCCTATAATTCACCCCTCCACTTT. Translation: CASSLEVQGSSYNSPLHF. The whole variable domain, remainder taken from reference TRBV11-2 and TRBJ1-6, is EAGVAQSPRYKIIEKRQSVAFWCNPISGHATLYWYQQILGQGPKLLIQFQNNGVVDDSQLPKDRFSAERLKGVDSTLKIQPAKLEDSAVYLCASSLEVQGSSYNSPLHFGNGTRLTVT.

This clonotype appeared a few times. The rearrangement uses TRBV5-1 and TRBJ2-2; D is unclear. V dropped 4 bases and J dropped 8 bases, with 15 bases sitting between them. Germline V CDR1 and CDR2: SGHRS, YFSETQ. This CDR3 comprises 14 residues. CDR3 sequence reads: CASSPPGPKGELFF. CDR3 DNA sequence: TGCGCCAGCAGCCCGCCGGGCCCCAAAGGGGAGCTGTTTTTT. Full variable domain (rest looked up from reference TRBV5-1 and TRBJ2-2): KAGVTQTPRYLIKTRGQQVTLSCSPISGHRSVSWYQQTPGQGLQFLFEYFSETQRNKGNFPGRFSGRQFSNSRSEMNVSTLELGDSALYLCASSPPGPKGELFFGEGSRLTVL.

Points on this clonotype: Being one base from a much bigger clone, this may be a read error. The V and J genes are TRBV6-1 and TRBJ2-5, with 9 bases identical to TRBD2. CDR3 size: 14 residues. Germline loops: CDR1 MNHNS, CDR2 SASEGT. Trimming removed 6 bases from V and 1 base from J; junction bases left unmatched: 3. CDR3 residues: CASRLLAGQETQYF. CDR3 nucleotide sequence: TGTGCCAGCAGGCTACTAGCGGGCCAAGAGACCCAGTACTTC.

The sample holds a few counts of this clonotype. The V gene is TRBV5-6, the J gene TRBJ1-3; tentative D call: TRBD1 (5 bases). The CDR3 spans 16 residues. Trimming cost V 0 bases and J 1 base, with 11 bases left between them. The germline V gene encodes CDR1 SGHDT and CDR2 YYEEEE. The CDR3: CASSLDGRGSGNTIYF. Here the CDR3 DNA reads TGTGCCAGCAGCTTGGACGGTCGGGGGTCTGGAAACACCATATATTTT. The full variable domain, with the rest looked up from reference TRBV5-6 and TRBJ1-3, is DAGVTQSPTHLIKTRGQQVTLRCSPKSGHDTVSWYQQALGQGPQFIFQYYEEEERQRGNFPDRFSGHQFPNYSSELNVNALLLGDSALYLCASSLDGRGSGNTIYFGEGSWLTVV.